These 19 T cell receptor beta chains share one sample of origin, sequenced in a study of T cells in women clearing cervical HPV infection. TCRdb keeps only in-frame clones here, not all; method: immunoSEQ multiplex PCR. In total, the table holds over 30,000 clones. Material: blood buffy coat. Receptor source: a woman between 18 and 69 years old with a cervical HPV16 infection that either progressed to CIN3+ or cleared (not recorded which).

Points on this clone: Read sequence stops 3 residues before the CDR3 end, and the germline J gene provides the missing end. V gene TRBV28 combines with J gene TRBJ2-3, with unresolved D. Looked up from germline, CDR1 is MDHEN and CDR2 is SYDVKM. This CDR3 comprises 15 residues. The V and J ends lost 3 bases and 2 bases respectively, with 12 bases between them. The CDR3 spells CASSFYYTYTDTQYF. The CDR3 bases that were read are TGTGCCAGCAGTTTCTACTACACCTACACAGATACG.

As concerns this clone: The read is 3 residues too short to cover the CDR3 end, so that end is filled in from the germline J gene. At the DNA level, this CDR3 is encoded by other sequences in the same sample as well. The chain has TRBV2 and TRBJ1-2; D gene ambiguous. V lost 10 bases and J lost 3, with 9 bases in between. The germline V gene has CDR1 SNHLY and CDR2 FYNNEI. This CDR3 has 11 amino acids. This chain's CDR3 is CANHRDYGYTF. Incomplete CDR3 DNA: TGTGCCAACCACCGGGACTATGGC.

The DNA read from the CDR3 is TGCGCCAGCAGCTCCCTCTTGAACAGGGATGAAAGAGATACG. This gives the protein CASSSLLNRDERDT. The whole CDR3 sequence is CASSSLLNRDERDTQYF. The rearrangement joins TRBV5-1 to TRBJ2-3; maybe TRBD1 (6 bases). The missing CDR3 end, 3 residues past where the read stops, is filled in from the germline J gene. From germline, CDR1 is SGHRS and CDR2 YFSETQ. The CDR3 runs to 17 residues. Trimming pared 3 bases from V and 5 bases from J, leaving 22 bases between.

Concerning this clone: The CDR3 extends 3 residues past the end of the read, so its final part is completed from the germline J gene. The chain uses TRBV12-5 and TRBJ2-7; tentative D call: TRBD2 (5 bases). V was cut by 6 bases and J by 6 bases, with 9 bases left in between. Germline-derived CDR1 and CDR2 are LGHNT and FRNRAP. The CDR3 contains 11 residues. The CDR3: CASGTDFEQYF. CDR3 bases read: TGTGCTAGTGGCACGGACTTCGAG.

The sequenced CDR3 bases are TGTGCCAGCAGTTACACGGGGGGGAGGACTGAA. This translates into CASSYTGGRTE. The full CDR3 protein reads CASSYTGGRTEAFF. The V and J genes are TRBV7-2 and TRBJ1-1, with TRBD1 as a possible D gene (5 bases). The observed sequence ends 3 residues before the CDR3 terminus, with the missing tail filled in from the germline J gene. Per the germline V gene, CDR1 is SGHTA and CDR2 is FQGNSA. The CDR3 covers 14 residues. With 6 bases removed from V and 5 bases from J, the gap between germline ends came to 16 bases.

As to this clone: The read ends 3 residues early relative to the CDR3; the germline J gene fills the gap. The genes are TRBV7-2 and TRBJ1-2, with TRBD1 matching over 7 bases. CDR1 is SGHTA and CDR2 is FQGNSA in the germline V gene. This CDR3 is 15 amino acids long. The sequenced part of the CDR3 DNA is TGTGCCAGCAGTTTACAGGGGAATGGCGCAGATACC. Translation gives CASSLQGNGADT. In full, the CDR3 reads CASSLQGNGADTYTF.

About this clone: The CDR3 end lies 3 residues beyond the end of the read and is filled in from the germline J gene. The genes are TRBV14 and TRBJ1-2, with TRBD1 matching 7 bases. The germline CDR1 and CDR2 sequences are SGHDN and FVKESK. There are 13 residues in the CDR3. The CDR3 reads CASSQDRSRGYTF. The CDR3 DNA, read in part, is TGTGCCAGCAGCCAGGACAGGTCCCGCGGC.

On this clone: The DNA ends 3 residues before the CDR3 does, and the rest of the CDR3 is filled in from the germline J gene. The chain uses TRBV4-2 and TRBJ1-6, with no clear D. CDR3 length: 17 residues. Trimming pared 3 bases from V and 0 bases from J, leaving 12 bases between. The germline V gene encodes CDR1 LGHNA and CDR2 YNFKEQ. CDR3 DNA (partial): TGTGCCAGCAGCCAGGCAGCGCCGCCCTCCTATAATTCACCC. This encodes CASSQAAPPSYNSP. The CDR3 in full is CASSQAAPPSYNSPLHF.

Turning to this clone: The read ends 3 residues shy of where the CDR3 ends; the end is completed using the germline J gene. The V gene is TRBV14, the J gene TRBJ1-2; D is possibly TRBD1 (6 bases). Germline V gene sequence: CDR1 SGHDN, CDR2 FVKESK. Trimming took 4 bases from V and 2 from J, leaving 11 bases between them. The CDR3 extends over 14 amino acids. The CDR3 spells CASSRSTGNYGYTF. The CDR3 DNA, read in part, is TGTGCCAGCAGCCGATCCACAGGGAACTATGGC.

For this clone: The read halts 3 residues ahead of the CDR3 end, with the missing end drawn from the germline J gene. J is TRBJ1-6 and V is TRBV6-4, with D maybe TRBD1 (6 bases). From germline, CDR1 is MRHNA and CDR2 SNTAGT. V was cut by 5 bases and J by 5 bases, with 10 bases left in between. This CDR3 region has 14 residues. The CDR3 DNA, read in part, is TGTGCCAGCAGTACCGACAGGCATAATTCACCC. Its translation: CASSTDRHNSP. The entire CDR3 protein is CASSTDRHNSPLHF.

Notes on this clone: The CDR3 end is not reached by the read, which stops 3 residues before it; the germline J gene fills it in. The chain employs TRBV5-4 and TRBJ1-2; 7 nucleotides agree with TRBD1. The CDR3 length is 16 residues. The V gene's germline CDR1 is SGHNT and CDR2 YYREEE (reference sequence). The V and J ends lost 4 bases and 4 bases, in that order; junction bases with no gene match: 13. Partial CDR3 DNA: TGTGCCAGCAGCAACGCTCTACAGGGGCCTCTCTATGGC. It yields the protein CASSNALQGPLYG. The full CDR3 protein reads CASSNALQGPLYGYTF.

About this clone: Read sequence stops 3 residues before the CDR3 end, and the germline J gene provides the missing end. The chain has TRBV2 and TRBJ2-4; TRBD2 might be the D (6 bases). The CDR3 length is 15 residues. Germline V lookup: CDR1 SNHLY, CDR2 FYNNEI. The sequenced CDR3 bases are TGTGCCAGCACTCTAGCGTTCTCGGGAGTCTATGGT. This encodes CASTLAFSGVYG. The entire CDR3 protein is CASTLAFSGVYGQYF.

On this clone itself: Read data end 3 residues before the CDR3 end; the end is taken from the germline J gene. The chain joins TRBV30 to TRBJ1-2, with a possible D match to TRBD1 (5 bases). CDR1 and CDR2 (germline): GTSNPN, SVGIG (reference sequence). With 0 bases removed from V and 4 bases from J, the gap between germline ends came to 6 bases. CDR3 length: 12 amino acids. Incomplete CDR3 DNA: TGTGCCTGGAGTGTCAGGGCCTATGGC. It codes for CAWSVRAYG. The complete CDR3 sequence is CAWSVRAYGYTF.

About this clone: Coverage ceases 3 residues before the CDR3 finishes, and the germline J gene fills in the end. The rearrangement uses TRBV7-8 and TRBJ2-6, with 9 positions matching TRBD1. Germline V gene lookup returns CDR1 SGHVS and CDR2 FQNEAQ. V dropped 0 bases and J dropped 4; count of bases not matched to a gene: 4. The CDR3 is made up of 17 amino acids. The CDR3 reads CASSLATGGGGANVLTF. The DNA read from the CDR3 is TGTGCCAGCAGCTTAGCGACAGGGGGGGGAGGGGCCAACGTC. The full variable domain, completed using reference TRBV7-8 and TRBJ2-6, is GAGVSQSPRYKVAKRGQDVALRCDPISGHVSLFWYQQALGQGPEFLTYFQNEAQLDKSGLPSDRFFAERPEGSVSTLKIQRTQQEDSAVYLCASSLATGGGGANVLTFGAGSRLTVL.

In the case of this clone: The CDR3 end lies 3 residues beyond the end of the read and is filled in from the germline J gene. V usage is TRBV7-2 and J usage is TRBJ1-4; D might be TRBD1 (5 bases). Germline-derived CDR1 and CDR2 are SGHTA and FQGNSA. V was trimmed by 6 bases and J by 5 bases, leaving 10 bases between them. The CDR3 covers 13 residues. The chain's CDR3 is CASSSRGNEKLFF. The part of the CDR3 DNA that was read is TGTGCCAGCAGTTCCCGGGGGAATGAAAAA.

Regarding this clone: The CDR3 goes on 3 residues after the read ends, and that part is filled in from the germline J gene. The rearrangement links TRBV11-2 to TRBJ2-1; 7 bases agree with TRBD2. V lost 5 bases to trimming and J lost 7 bases; unmatched junction nucleotides: 8. The CDR3 spans 14 residues. Germline CDR1 reads SGHAT; CDR2 reads FQNNGV. The CDR3 DNA, read in part, is TGTGCCAGCAGCGCTACGGGGGGTAGGAATGAG. As protein: CASSATGGRNE. The CDR3 as a whole reads CASSATGGRNEQFF.

Concerning this clone itself: The read ends 3 residues before the CDR3 terminus; that terminus is restored from the germline J gene. The V and J genes are TRBV7-2 and TRBJ1-1; D is uncertain. With 5 bases removed from V and 2 bases from J, the gap between germline ends came to 12 bases. The germline V gene encodes CDR1 SGHTA and CDR2 FQGNSA. The CDR3 contains 14 residues. CDR3 DNA, as far as it was read: TGTGCCAGCAGCCCCCAGGTCAGAAACACTGAA. Its protein product is CASSPQVRNTE. The entire CDR3 reads CASSPQVRNTEAFF.

Of note for this clone: The CDR3 goes on 3 residues after the read ends, and that part is filled in from the germline J gene. The rearrangement uses TRBV7-2 and TRBJ2-2; tentative D call: TRBD1 (6 bases). CDR1 is SGHTA, CDR2 FQGNSA, per germline. This CDR3 comprises 15 residues. Trimming cost V 5 bases and J 3 bases, with 13 bases left between them. CDR3 bases read: TGTGCCAGCAGCCCCCAACACAGGGACACCGGGGAG. This gives the protein CASSPQHRDTGE. The full CDR3 sequence reads CASSPQHRDTGELFF.

Worth noting for this clone: The DNA ends 3 residues before the CDR3 does, and the rest of the CDR3 is filled in from the germline J gene. V usage is TRBV7-9 and J usage is TRBJ1-1, with D perhaps matching TRBD1 (5 bases). CDR3 size: 12 residues. Germline V CDR1 and CDR2: SEHNR, FQNEAQ (reference sequence). V was cut by 5 bases and J by 5 bases, with 9 bases left in between. CDR3 in amino acids: CASSQGGTEAFF. The DNA read from the CDR3 is TGTGCCAGCAGCCAGGGTGGGACTGAA.